The 30 T cell receptor beta chains given below trace back to one sample, sequenced in a study of T cell changes during pregnancy in multiple sclerosis. The data were produced by immunoSEQ multiplex PCR, yet TCRdb's version contains in-frame clones alone and is incomplete. Of around 72,000 clones in the sample, roughly nine tenths are singletons; the top ten hold 0.7%. Sequencing used peripheral blood, obtained in the third trimester of pregnancy. The receptors originated from a female donor in good health, enrolled as a control in a pregnancy study.

The rearrangement uses TRBV5-8 and TRBJ1-2; D gene uncertain. This CDR3 is 13 amino acids long. Trimming left V 3 bases short and J 8 bases short, with 14 bases between. Germline CDR1 and CDR2: SGHTS and YDEGEE. The CDR3 is CASSSGYTRGYTF. As DNA, the CDR3 is TGTGCCAGCAGCTCGGGATATACTCGGGGCTACACCTTC.

V usage is TRBV28 and J usage is TRBJ2-7; the match to TRBD1 covers 9 bases. Germline-derived CDR1 and CDR2 are MDHEN and SYDVKM. J lost 3 bases, V lost 1 base, and 4 bases had no gene match. The CDR3 covers 15 residues. CDR3 nucleotide sequence: TGTGCCAGCAGTTTATCCGGGACAGGGATCTACGAGCAGTACTTC. This translates into CASSLSGTGIYEQYF.

CDR3 region: CAWGLAGVSTGELFF. CDR3 DNA: TGTGCCTGGGGACTAGCGGGAGTCAGCACCGGGGAGCTGTTTTTT. The rearrangement links TRBV30 to TRBJ2-2, with 13 bases aligning to TRBD2. Germline values: CDR1 GTSNPN, CDR2 SVGIG (reference sequence). The ends lost 5 bases at V and 4 bases at J; junction bases unmatched: 4. This CDR3 contains 15 residues.

This chain connects TRBV28 to TRBJ1-4; D gene ambiguous. Deletions cut 10 bases from V and 8 bases from J, with 14 bases between. The germline gives CDR1 MDHEN, CDR2 SYDVKM. This CDR3 comprises 12 residues. The CDR3 here is CATGHREEKLFF. The CDR3 coding sequence is TGTGCCACCGGGCATAGGGAGGAAAAACTGTTTTTT. The variable domain in full, completed from reference TRBV28 and TRBJ1-4, reads DVKVTQSSRYLVKRTGEKVFLECVQDMDHENMFWYRQDPGLGLRLIYFSYDVKMKEKGDIPEGYSVSREKKERFSLILESASTNQTSMYLCATGHREEKLFFGSGTQLSVL.

The V and J genes are TRBV5-1 and TRBJ2-1, with TRBD2 matching 7 bases. V gave up 5 bases and J gave up 0 bases; unmatched junction bases: 5. The CDR3 has 15 residues. The germline CDR1 and CDR2 sequences are SGHRS and YFSETQ. The CDR3 DNA reads TGCGCCAGCAGATCCACGGGGGGCTCCTACAATGAGCAGTTCTTC. The encoded protein is CASRSTGGSYNEQFF. The full variable domain, its missing parts supplied by reference TRBV5-1 and TRBJ2-1, is KAGVTQTPRYLIKTRGQQVTLSCSPISGHRSVSWYQQTPGQGLQFLFEYFSETQRNKGNFPGRFSGRQFSNSRSEMNVSTLELGDSALYLCASRSTGGSYNEQFFGPGTRLTVL.

The chain carries TRBV5-4 and TRBJ2-7, with TRBD2 identical over 7 bases. The germline gives CDR1 SGHNT, CDR2 YYREEE (reference sequence). The J segment lost 3 bases and the V segment lost 7 bases, leaving 13 bases of the junction unmatched. This CDR3 is built from 15 residues. CDR3 DNA sequence: TGTGCCAGCGCCCCCACCGGGGGGTCTTTCTACGAGCAGTACTTC. Encoded protein: CASAPTGGSFYEQYF.

The chain carries TRBV18 and TRBJ1-1, with D possibly being TRBD1 (6 bases). Deletions cut 5 bases from V and 4 bases from J, with 14 bases between. This CDR3 spans 14 amino acids. Germline V gene sequence: CDR1 KGHSH, CDR2 LQKENI. CDR3 residues: CASSSRQDATEAFF. Here the CDR3 DNA reads TGTGCCAGCTCATCAAGACAGGATGCCACTGAAGCTTTCTTT. Variable domain in full (rest from reference TRBV18 and TRBJ1-1): NAGVMQNPRHLVRRRGQEARLRCSPMKGHSHVYWYRQLPEEGLKFMVYLQKENIIDESGMPKERFSAEFPKEGPSILRIQQVVRGDSAAYFCASSSRQDATEAFFGQGTRLTVV.

The chain is built from TRBV7-9 and TRBJ1-3; no clear D. V lost 11 bases, J lost 2 bases, and 22 bases lay in between. CDR3 length equals 16 residues. CDR1 is SEHNR and CDR2 is FQNEAQ in the germline V gene (reference sequence). The CDR3 reads CAWWVEKGTTGNTIYF. In DNA, the CDR3 is TGTGCCTGGTGGGTAGAAAAAGGAACTACTGGAAACACCATATATTTT. The full variable domain, its missing parts supplied by reference TRBV7-9 and TRBJ1-3, is DTGVSQNPRHKITKRGQNVTFRCDPISEHNRLYWYRQTLGQGPEFLTYFQNEAQLEKSRLLSDRFSAERPKGSFSTLEIQRTEQGDSAMYLCAWWVEKGTTGNTIYFGEGSWLTVV.

The chain has TRBV15 and TRBJ2-2, with 7 bases aligning to TRBD1. From germline, CDR1 is LNHNV and CDR2 YYDKDF (reference sequence). This CDR3 has 16 residues. V was clipped by 3 bases and J by 3 bases; unmatched bases: 7. The CDR3 protein is CATSSRDRSYTGELFF. The CDR3 bases are TGTGCCACCAGCAGCCGGGACAGAAGTTACACCGGGGAGCTGTTTTTT.

The chain has TRBV7-2 and TRBJ1-2, with 8 nucleotides matching TRBD1. Germline lookup yields CDR1 SGHTA and CDR2 FQGNSA. V trimming: 6 bases; J trimming: 4 bases; junction bases outside the gene matches: 10. The CDR3 runs 15 residues. For the CDR3, the DNA is TGTGCCAGCAGTCTCCTAGGACAGGGAAGCTATGGCTACACCTTC. Translation gives CASSLLGQGSYGYTF. Drawing the rest from reference TRBV7-2 and TRBJ1-2, the complete variable domain is GAGVSQSPSNKVTEKGKDVELRCDPISGHTALYWYRQSLGQGLEFLIYFQGNSAPDKSGLPSDRFSAERTGGSVSTLTIQRTQQEDSAVYLCASSLLGQGSYGYTFGSGTRLTVV.

This chain joins TRBV6-1 and TRBJ2-3; 11 positions agree with TRBD1. The CDR3 sequence is 15 residues long. Germline V gene data show CDR1 as MNHNS and CDR2 as SASEGT. V trimming: 6 bases; J trimming: 4 bases; junction bases outside the gene matches: 6. The CDR3 loop reads CASRPGQGESDTQYF. In nucleotides, the CDR3 is TGTGCCAGCAGACCGGGACAGGGGGAATCAGATACGCAGTATTTT.

The chain uses TRBV28 and TRBJ1-2; D remains unclear. The germline V and J ends were trimmed by 7 bases and 5 bases, with 20 bases remaining between them. CDR1 and CDR2 (germline): MDHEN, SYDVKM. The CDR3 has 15 residues. CDR3 in DNA: TGTGCCAGCATCCCACGCGCGGAGGCCGGTTATGGCTACACCTTC. Amino acids: CASIPRAEAGYGYTF.

This rearrangement joins TRBV5-6 to TRBJ1-4; 8 bases are a match to TRBD1. The trim removed 0 bases at V and 8 bases at J, leaving 6 bases unmatched. There are 15 residues in the CDR3. Germline V gene data show CDR1 as SGHDT and CDR2 as YYEEEE. DNA of the CDR3: TGTGCCAGCAGCTTGGCCTTAGGGACAGGAGAAAAACTGTTTTTT. The encoded protein is CASSLALGTGEKLFF.

The rearrangement links TRBV11-3 to TRBJ2-7; TRBD1 agrees at 7 bases. The V gene's germline CDR1 is SGHNT and CDR2 YENEEA. Losses at the gene ends were 4 bases for V and 5 bases for J; bases not matched to a gene: 14. CDR3 size: 16 residues. The CDR3, as DNA: TGTGCCAGCAGCTCAGGGGTACAGGGGATCGGGGACGAGCAGTACTTC. This sequence encodes CASSSGVQGIGDEQYF.

This chain connects TRBV7-6 to TRBJ1-3; no clear D gene. The CDR3 length is 14 residues. The V gene's germline CDR1 is SGHVS and CDR2 FNYEAQ. Trimming pared 5 bases from V and 2 bases from J, leaving 10 bases between. The CDR3 loop reads CASSLPGTGNTIYF. The CDR3 DNA reads as TGTGCCAGCAGCCTGCCGGGGACTGGAAACACCATATATTTT.

The chain is built from TRBV7-9 and TRBJ1-2; D is unresolved. This CDR3 region has 15 residues. Germline values: CDR1 SEHNR, CDR2 FQNEAQ (reference sequence). Between the trimmed V and J ends, which lost 2 bases and 2 bases, there was a span of 12 bases. CDR3 amino acids: CASSLPSAGNYGYTF. In DNA, the CDR3 is TGTGCCAGCAGCTTACCCTCCGCGGGGAACTATGGCTACACCTTC.

This chain connects TRBV29-1 to TRBJ2-3; 10 positions agree with TRBD2. Germline assignment: CDR1 SQVTM and CDR2 ANQGSEA. V lost 6 bases to trimming and J lost 0 bases; unmatched junction nucleotides: 9. The CDR3 covers 16 residues. CDR3 region: CSVQNGLAVSTDTQYF. The CDR3 region has the DNA TGCAGCGTCCAAAATGGACTAGCGGTTAGCACAGATACGCAGTATTTT.

The rearrangement links TRBV6-4 to TRBJ2-3; 10 nucleotides align to TRBD1. Germline values: CDR1 MRHNA, CDR2 SNTAGT. With 4 bases clipped from V and 0 bases from J, the junction kept 4 bases outside the gene matches. CDR3 length: 16 residues. DNA for the CDR3: TGTGCCAGCAGTGTCGGGACAGGGGCTAGCACAGATACGCAGTATTTT. It translates to CASSVGTGASTDTQYF.

The V gene is TRBV7-6, the J gene TRBJ1-2; 7 bases fit TRBD1. The CDR3 length is 19 residues. The V gene's germline CDR1 is SGHVS and CDR2 FNYEAQ. The J segment lost 4 bases and the V segment lost 5 bases, leaving 22 bases of the junction unmatched. The CDR3 loop reads CASSPGVGGLPPGSYGYTF. Here the CDR3 DNA reads TGTGCCAGCAGCCCAGGGGTAGGGGGCTTACCCCCCGGATCCTATGGCTACACCTTC. Filled out from reference TRBV7-6 and TRBJ1-2, the complete variable domain reads GAGVSQSPRYKVTKRGQDVALRCDPISGHVSLYWYRQALGQGPEFLTYFNYEAQQDKSGLPNDRFSAERPEGSISTLTIQRTEQRDSAMYRCASSPGVGGLPPGSYGYTFGSGTRLTVV.

V is TRBV19 and J is TRBJ2-7; tentatively, D is TRBD1 (6 bases). Germline V gene lookup returns CDR1 LNHDA and CDR2 SQIVND (reference sequence). V shed 3 bases and J shed 0 bases, with 9 bases lying between them. The CDR3 extends over 14 amino acids. The CDR3 loop reads CASSIRTDSYEQYF. The CDR3 DNA reads as TGTGCCAGTAGTATTAGGACAGACTCCTACGAGCAGTACTTC.

This chain connects TRBV6-5 to TRBJ1-1, with 7 bases fitting TRBD1. The CDR3 contains 13 residues. CDR1 and CDR2 from the germline V gene are MNHEY and SVGAGI. With 5 bases clipped from V and 5 bases from J, the junction kept 5 bases outside the gene matches. The CDR3 protein is CASSLTGATEAFF. The CDR3 DNA sequence: TGTGCCAGCAGTCTAACAGGGGCGACTGAAGCTTTCTTT.

This clone was seen a single time. The chain has TRBV25-1 and TRBJ1-2; maybe TRBD1 (6 bases). V gave up 2 bases and J gave up 3 bases, with 10 bases separating them. The CDR3 has 14 residues. Germline values: CDR1 MGHDK, CDR2 SYGVNS. CDR3 nucleotide sequence: TGTGCCAGCAGTGAACCCCCAGGGGACTATGGCTACACCTTC. This encodes CASSEPPGDYGYTF.

The chain carries TRBV7-9 and TRBJ1-3, with no clear D. V dropped 3 bases and J dropped 0 bases, with 15 bases sitting between them. CDR1 is SEHNR, CDR2 FQNEAQ, per germline (reference sequence). CDR3 length: 17 residues. As DNA, the CDR3 is TGTGCCAGCAGCTTCCGCTTTGGGAGCGACTCTGGAAACACCATATATTTT. It is translated as CASSFRFGSDSGNTIYF.

The chain is built from TRBV6-5 and TRBJ2-3; 10 positions agree with TRBD2. J lost 2 bases, V lost 6 bases, and 5 bases had no gene match. This CDR3 has 15 residues. Germline V lookup: CDR1 MNHEY, CDR2 SVGAGI. CDR3 amino acids: CASSPGLADTDTQYF. As DNA, the CDR3 is TGTGCCAGCAGCCCCGGACTAGCGGACACAGATACGCAGTATTTT.

The J gene is TRBJ2-7, the V gene TRBV11-3, with D possibly being TRBD1 (6 bases). The V and J ends lost 5 bases and 6 bases respectively, with 14 bases between them. The CDR3 contains 13 residues. Germline-derived CDR1 and CDR2 are SGHNT and YENEEA. This chain's CDR3 is CASSPSGGLEQYF. CDR3 coding DNA: TGTGCCAGCAGCCCAAGTGGGGGCCTCGAGCAGTACTTC. Full variable domain (missing parts from reference TRBV11-3 and TRBJ2-7): EAGVVQSPRYKIIEKKQPVAFWCNPISGHNTLYWYLQNLGQGPELLIRYENEEAVDDSQLPKDRFSAERLKGVDSTLKIQPAELGDSAVYLCASSPSGGLEQYFGPGTRLTVT.

The V and J genes are TRBV6-4 and TRBJ1-1; 8 bases match TRBD1. The junction had 13 bases not matched to a gene; V was cut back by 7 bases and J by 3 bases. Germline CDR1 MRHNA, CDR2 SNTAGT. The CDR3 totals 16 residues. The CDR3 reads CASTRGQVQGDTEAFF. The DNA of the CDR3 is TGTGCCAGCACCAGGGGGCAGGTCCAGGGGGACACTGAAGCTTTCTTT.

The V and J genes are TRBV19 and TRBJ2-5; D is possibly TRBD1 (6 bases). With 6 bases removed from V and 5 bases from J, the gap between germline ends came to 16 bases. From germline, CDR1 is LNHDA and CDR2 SQIVND (reference sequence). This CDR3 has 14 residues. Here the CDR3 DNA reads TGTGCCAGTAGCCATACAGGGCGAGAGGAGACCCAGTACTTC. It translates to CASSHTGREETQYF.

This rearrangement joins TRBV19 to TRBJ1-1; D perhaps matches TRBD1 (5 bases). The CDR3 is 18 residues long. Trimming took 3 bases from V and 1 from J, leaving 21 bases between them. Germline V gene sequence: CDR1 LNHDA, CDR2 SQIVND (reference sequence). DNA for the CDR3: TGTGCCAGTAGTATGGGGGAGGGTACCCTTGCCCCGAACACTGAAGCTTTCTTT. Protein sequence: CASSMGEGTLAPNTEAFF.

The genes are TRBV6-5 and TRBJ1-3, with 8 bases aligning to TRBD1. Germline V CDR1 and CDR2: MNHEY, SVGAGI. V lost 0 bases and J lost 4; bases outside the gene matches: 2. The CDR3 extends over 15 amino acids. In nucleotides, the CDR3 is TGTGCCAGCAGTTACTCGGACAGGGTCGGAAACACCATATATTTT. As protein: CASSYSDRVGNTIYF.

The J gene is TRBJ1-2, the V gene TRBV6-5; 9 positions agree with TRBD1. The CDR3 loop spans 14 amino acids. Germline V gene sequence: CDR1 MNHEY, CDR2 SVGAGI. Unmatched junction bases numbered 9, after V lost 6 bases and J lost 7 bases. In DNA, the CDR3 is TGTGCCAGCAGCCCTGGGGACAGGGCTTCTGGCTACACCTTC. Encoded protein: CASSPGDRASGYTF.